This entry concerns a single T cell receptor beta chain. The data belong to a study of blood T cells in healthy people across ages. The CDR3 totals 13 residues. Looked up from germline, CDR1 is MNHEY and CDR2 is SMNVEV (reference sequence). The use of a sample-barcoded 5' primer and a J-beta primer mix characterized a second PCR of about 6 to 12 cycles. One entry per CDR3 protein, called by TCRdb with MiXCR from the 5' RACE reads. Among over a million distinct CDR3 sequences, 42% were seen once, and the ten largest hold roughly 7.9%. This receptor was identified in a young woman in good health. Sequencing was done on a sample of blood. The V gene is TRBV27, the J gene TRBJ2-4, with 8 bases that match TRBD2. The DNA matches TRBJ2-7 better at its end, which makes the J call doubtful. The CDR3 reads CASGGTRLNEQYF. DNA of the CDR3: TGTGCCAGCGGCGGGACTAGACTGAACGAGCAGTACTTC.